The clone carrying this TCR beta chain occurred once. Its antigen is unidentified. V was trimmed by 6 bases and J by 6 bases, leaving 18 bases between them. The CDR3 length is 15 residues. Germline CDR1 is MNHEY and CDR2 is SVGAGI. This record belongs to a study of cytomegalovirus exposure and HLA in healthy donors. Vbeta (60) and Jbeta (13) primers were used in the PCR. Only in-frame clones appear in the TCRdb table, and some are missing; sequencing was by immunoSEQ multiplex PCR. The data hold about 200,000 clones, with 82% observed a single time. Study-level results: A later analysis by the authors found several of the most significant clusters apparently linked to common viral pathogens.

This receptor was obtained from a boy aged 2-15 years in good health and CMV-seronegative. This chain links TRBV6-5 with TRBJ2-1; D perhaps matches TRBD2 (6 bases). Sequenced: PBMCs. CDR3 coding DNA: TGTGCCAGCAGGCCGGGGGTTGTCAGGGTCAATGAGCAGTTCTTC. It specifies CASRPGVVRVNEQFF.